Presented here are 27 T cell receptor beta chains from one specimen sequenced in a study of shared clonotypes between healthy human individuals (dated by TCRdb to 2020 to 2022). Library preparation used the immunoSEQ multiplex PCR assay. TCRdb stores this immuneACCESS table with in-frame sequences only. Part of the clones is absent; in the studies checked, under half of the shortfall reflects unresolved V genes, and no reason is known for the rest. This sample holds about 730,000 clones; 72% were observed only once. Clones ranked in the top ten supply approximately 1.8% of the sample. The source material was memory CD4+ T cells sorted from blood. The cell subset or site label, as the study defines it: CD45RA-negative fraction. The receptors were sampled from a woman in her 30s in good health.

The genes are TRBV18 and TRBJ2-7; D remains ambiguous. The CDR3 consists of 13 residues. The V and J ends lost 0 bases and 0 bases respectively, with 3 bases between them. Germline CDR1 KGHSH, CDR2 LQKENI. The CDR3 coding sequence is TGTGCCAGCTCACCACCAGCCTCCTACGAGCAGTACTTC. This translates into CASSPPASYEQYF.

This chain links TRBV28 with TRBJ2-7, with D tentatively TRBD2 (5 bases). The length of the CDR3 is 13 residues. Per germline, CDR1 MDHEN and CDR2 SYDVKM. Trimming pared 2 bases from V and 0 bases from J, leaving 5 bases between. This CDR3 is CASSLGSSYEQYF. Written as DNA, the CDR3 is TGTGCCAGCAGTTTAGGGAGCTCCTACGAGCAGTACTTC.

V gene TRBV4-2 combines with J gene TRBJ1-2; possible D gene TRBD1, 6 bases. The ends were cut back, 0 bases at V and 8 bases at J, with 16 bases in the middle. The CDR3 loop spans 15 amino acids. Germline CDR1 is LGHNA and CDR2 is YNFKEQ. The CDR3 coding sequence is TGTGCCAGCAGCCAAGAACCGGGGGGCGAGGGCGGCTACACCTTC. Encoded protein: CASSQEPGGEGGYTF.

The V gene is TRBV28, the J gene TRBJ2-6; a possible D gene is TRBD1 (6 bases). The CDR3 is 15 amino acids. Germline assignment: CDR1 MDHEN and CDR2 SYDVKM. This chain's CDR3 is CATQGSSSGANVLTF. The CDR3 DNA follows: TGTGCTACACAGGGCTCAAGCTCTGGGGCCAACGTCCTGACTTTC.

V gene TRBV5-6 combines with J gene TRBJ2-5, with D maybe TRBD2 (6 bases). This CDR3 spans 14 amino acids. Looked up from germline, CDR1 is SGHDT and CDR2 is YYEEEE. The V gene lost 0 bases and the J gene lost 3 bases, with 9 bases spanning the gap. Here the CDR3 reads CASSLGGGKETQYF. In DNA, the CDR3 is TGTGCCAGCAGCTTGGGTGGAGGGAAAGAGACCCAGTACTTC.

In DNA form, the CDR3 reads TGTGCCAGCAGACGGACAGGGGATAGCAATCAGCCCCAGCATTTT. Protein sequence: CASRRTGDSNQPQHF. V and J are TRBV6-5 and TRBJ1-5, with 9 positions matching TRBD1. This CDR3 comprises 15 residues. The germline CDR1 and CDR2 sequences are MNHEY and SVGAGI. J gave up 0 bases and V 6 bases, and 3 bases lay outside the gene matches.

This clone was recorded a few times. CDR3 sequence (DNA): TGTGCCAGCAGTTACGGTTCGTGGGAGCAGTTCTTC. Its translation is CASSYGSWEQFF. The chain links TRBV6-5 to TRBJ2-1; D is unclear. This CDR3 is 12 amino acids long. The ends were cut back, 2 bases at V and 10 bases at J, with 9 bases in the middle. Germline CDR1 reads MNHEY; CDR2 reads SVGAGI.

With regard to this clone: This may be a read error: a much more frequent sequence differs by one nucleotide. Other DNA sequences in the sample encode the same CDR3. The rearrangement uses TRBV5-6 and TRBJ2-3, with D uncertain. Trimming removed 1 base at V and 4 bases at J, with 1 base between. Germline CDR1 and CDR2: SGHDT and YYEEEE. The CDR3 length is 11 residues. CDR3 sequence (DNA): TGTGCCAGCAGCTTGTCAGATACGCAGTATTTT. This sequence encodes CASSLSDTQYF.

The chain joins TRBV5-8 to TRBJ1-3, with 7 bases lining up with TRBD1. CDR1 and CDR2 (germline): SGHTS, YDEGEE. The CDR3 length is 15 residues. V was clipped by 4 bases and J by 0 bases; unmatched bases: 4. DNA for the CDR3: TGTGCCAGCAGCCGGGGGACAGCCTCTGGAAACACCATATATTTT. It yields the protein CASSRGTASGNTIYF. Drawing the rest from reference TRBV5-8 and TRBJ1-3, the complete variable domain is EAGVTQSPTHLIKTRGQQATLRCSPISGHTSVYWYQQALGLGLQFLLWYDEGEERNRGNFPPRFSGRQFPNYSSELNVNALELEDSALYLCASSRGTASGNTIYFGEGSWLTVV.

This sequence joins TRBV2 and TRBJ2-3, with 8 bases identical to TRBD2. The CDR3 is 14 residues long. Germline V gene lookup returns CDR1 SNHLY and CDR2 FYNNEI. V lost 8 bases, J lost 4 bases, and 8 bases stayed unmatched. DNA of the CDR3: TGTGCCAGCGATGGGAGCGGGAGTTCAGATACGCAGTATTTT. This sequence encodes CASDGSGSSDTQYF.

The V call is TRBV4-1, the J call TRBJ1-3; a possible D gene is TRBD1 (5 bases). V lost 0 bases to trimming and J lost 4 bases, with 19 bases between them. The CDR3 has 18 residues. Germline V CDR1 and CDR2: MGHRA, YSYEKL. This CDR3 reads CASSQDPRDPKKGNTIYF. The CDR3 nucleotides are TGCGCCAGCAGCCAAGACCCCCGGGACCCCAAGAAGGGAAACACCATATATTTT.

The chain carries TRBV5-1 and TRBJ2-7, with D possibly matching TRBD1 (5 bases). V was trimmed by 0 bases and J by 3 bases, leaving 7 bases between them. Per the germline V gene, CDR1 is SGHRS and CDR2 is YFSETQ. There are 13 residues in the CDR3. The CDR3 region is CASSLGQLYEQYF. Here the CDR3 DNA reads TGCGCCAGCAGCTTGGGACAGCTCTACGAGCAGTACTTC.

The chain is built from TRBV5-1 and TRBJ2-1; unclear D gene. Germline values: CDR1 SGHRS, CDR2 YFSETQ. The length of the CDR3 is 12 residues. Deletions cut 3 bases from V and 12 bases from J, with 13 bases between. The CDR3 loop reads CASSSNALGQFF. For the CDR3, the DNA is TGCGCCAGCAGCTCCAACGCACTCGGGCAGTTCTTC.

V usage is TRBV5-7 and J usage is TRBJ2-3, with 7 nucleotides matching TRBD1. TRBV5-7 is placed among ORFs of uncertain function. This CDR3 is built from 13 residues. V was clipped by 3 bases and J by 5 bases; unmatched bases: 3. The CDR3 loop reads CASSYRGQDTQYF. The CDR3 region has the DNA TGTGCCAGCAGCTACAGGGGTCAAGATACGCAGTATTTT.

This clone showed up just a few times. The chain employs TRBV27 and TRBJ1-5; D is unresolved. Deletions cut 4 bases from V and 3 bases from J, with 10 bases between. CDR1 MNHEY and CDR2 SMNVEV come from the germline V gene (reference sequence). The CDR3 covers 14 residues. The CDR3 sequence: CASSSGEDNQPQHF. DNA of the CDR3: TGTGCCAGCAGTTCGGGAGAGGACAATCAGCCCCAGCATTTT.

The V and J genes are TRBV27 and TRBJ2-3; D possibly corresponds to TRBD1 (6 bases). V was shortened by 5 bases and J by 6 bases, with 15 bases between the two germline ends. Looked up from germline, CDR1 is MNHEY and CDR2 is SMNVEV (reference sequence). CDR3 length: 14 amino acids. CDR3 sequence reads: CASSPSYREDTQYF. The CDR3 coding sequence is TGTGCCAGCAGTCCATCCTACAGGGAGGATACGCAGTATTTT.

On this clone: The same CDR3 can be traced to other DNA sequences in this sample. This sequence joins TRBV5-1 and TRBJ1-1, with D uncertain. Looked up from germline, CDR1 is SGHRS and CDR2 is YFSETQ. The V and J ends lost 0 bases and 3 bases respectively, with 9 bases between them. The CDR3 is 14 residues long. The DNA for the CDR3 is TGCGCCAGCAGCTTGGGATACAGAGACACTGAAGCTTTCTTT. Translated: CASSLGYRDTEAFF. Supplemented by reference TRBV5-1 and TRBJ1-1, the full variable domain reads KAGVTQTPRYLIKTRGQQVTLSCSPISGHRSVSWYQQTPGQGLQFLFEYFSETQRNKGNFPGRFSGRQFSNSRSEMNVSTLELGDSALYLCASSLGYRDTEAFFGQGTRLTVV.

The chain joins TRBV7-8 to TRBJ2-1, with unresolved D. CDR1 and CDR2 from the germline V gene are SGHVS and FQNEAQ. This CDR3 comprises 14 residues. Trimming cost V 7 bases and J 0 bases, with 10 bases left between them. The CDR3 DNA is TGTGCCAGCACCGACTGGAGCTCCTACAATGAGCAGTTCTTC. This gives the protein CASTDWSSYNEQFF. Full variable domain (remainder filled in from reference TRBV7-8 and TRBJ2-1): GAGVSQSPRYKVAKRGQDVALRCDPISGHVSLFWYQQALGQGPEFLTYFQNEAQLDKSGLPSDRFFAERPEGSVSTLKIQRTQQEDSAVYLCASTDWSSYNEQFFGPGTRLTVL.

There are a few counts of this clone. This chain connects TRBV28 to TRBJ2-1; weak D call: TRBD1 (5 bases). Germline-derived CDR1 and CDR2 are MDHEN and SYDVKM. The CDR3 runs to 15 residues. V lost 7 bases and J lost 0, with 13 bases in between. The CDR3 region is CASTSTESSYNEQFF. In DNA, the CDR3 is TGTGCCAGCACCTCGACAGAGAGCTCCTACAATGAGCAGTTCTTC.

This chain joins TRBV6-5 and TRBJ1-4; a weak D match, TRBD1 (5 bases). This CDR3 comprises 16 residues. CDR1 is MNHEY, CDR2 SVGAGI, per germline. V shed 0 bases and J shed 7 bases, with 15 bases lying between them. The CDR3 loop reads CASSYSGPTHSEKLFF. The DNA for the CDR3 is TGTGCCAGCAGTTACTCGGGGCCCACCCATAGTGAAAAACTGTTTTTT.

In its sample, this clone was seen once. The junction does not match germline at one end; this may be a read error. V usage is TRBV23-1 and J usage is TRBJ1-1; the D gene is possibly TRBD1 (6 bases). TRBV23-1 is an ORF for which the function is uncertain. The CDR3 has 13 amino acids. The CDR3 DNA follows: TGCGCCAGCAGTCAAAACAGGGTGCCTGACGCTTTCTTT. The encoded protein is CASSQNRVPDAFF.

V gene TRBV28 combines with J gene TRBJ2-7; 7 bases agree with TRBD1. This CDR3 region has 15 residues. V lost 8 bases and J lost 0; bases outside the gene matches: 10. CDR1 is MDHEN and CDR2 is SYDVKM in the germline V gene. CDR3 protein: CASSGQGGASYEQYF. Here the CDR3 DNA reads TGTGCCAGCTCAGGGCAAGGGGGCGCCTCCTACGAGCAGTACTTC.

This clone was picked up one time. The V gene is TRBV5-6, the J gene TRBJ1-2; D remains unclear. The CDR3 has 14 residues. Germline lookup yields CDR1 SGHDT and CDR2 YYEEEE. V was trimmed by 3 bases and J by 2 bases, leaving 11 bases between them. CDR3 nucleotides: TGTGCCAGCAGCTCCGGCTGGGAGAACTATGGCTACACCTTC. The encoded protein is CASSSGWENYGYTF.

The V and J genes are TRBV11-3 and TRBJ1-2, with D uncertain. Looked up from germline, CDR1 is SGHNT and CDR2 is YENEEA. CDR3 size: 14 residues. Trimming cost V 3 bases and J 0 bases, with 8 bases left between them. CDR3 coding DNA: TGTGCCAGCAGCTTGGGCATTGCTAACTATGGCTACACCTTC. Translated, it gives CASSLGIANYGYTF.

The genes are TRBV28 and TRBJ1-6; 7 bases are a match to TRBD1. The CDR3 has 14 amino acids. The trim removed 2 bases at V and 7 bases at J, leaving 2 bases unmatched. Germline V gives CDR1 MDHEN, CDR2 SYDVKM. This CDR3 is CASSLQGGNSPLHF. Written as DNA, the CDR3 is TGTGCCAGCAGTTTACAGGGGGGCAATTCACCCCTCCACTTT.

The chain carries TRBV20-1 and TRBJ2-7; D perhaps matches TRBD1 (5 bases). With 6 bases removed from V and 5 bases from J, the gap between germline ends came to 11 bases. The CDR3 has 11 residues. Germline V gene data show CDR1 as DFQATT and CDR2 as SNEGSKA (reference sequence). Here the CDR3 reads CSAGRAHEQYF. CDR3 DNA: TGCAGTGCCGGCAGGGCCCACGAGCAGTACTTC.

This clone has just a few counts. The CDR3 region has the DNA TGTGCCAGCCAGGCTCAGGGGGCGAGGAAAGAAAAACTGTTTTTT. It translates to CASQAQGARKEKLFF. The V gene is TRBV2, the J gene TRBJ1-4, with 8 positions matching TRBD1. V lost 8 bases and J lost 8; bases outside the gene matches: 13. The CDR3 contains 15 residues. Germline V CDR1 and CDR2: SNHLY, FYNNEI.